Shown below are 15 T cell receptor beta chains from a single sample sequenced in a study of monozygotic twins with inflammatory bowel disease. Following a re-call of the 5' RACE reads, TCRdb has one entry per CDR3 protein and lacks DNA. The sample's table shows approximately 150,000 distinct CDR3 sequences. The sample was blood. The receptors here all came from a human donor with ulcerative colitis or Crohn's disease, or a healthy co-twin of an affected twin (not recorded which).

The chain is built from TRBV5-1 and TRBJ2-1; TCRdb's D call, TRBD2, is unchecked because there is no DNA. Per germline, CDR1 SGHRS and CDR2 YFSETQ. There are 17 residues in the CDR3. Here the CDR3 reads CASSLLTSGDGYNEQFF.

This chain uses TRBV7-8 with TRBJ2-7; no DNA is available, so the TRBD2 call from TCRdb remains unchecked. Germline CDR1 and CDR2: SGHVS and FQNEAQ. The CDR3 runs 13 residues. The CDR3 region is CASSLTIGPEQYF.

This sequence joins TRBV20-1 and TRBJ2-7; TCRdb proposes TRBD2, but this gene call is untestable without DNA. Germline CDR1 reads DFQATT; CDR2 reads SNEGSKA (reference sequence). The CDR3 sequence is 16 residues long. The CDR3: CSARPRDSELFYEQYF.

V and J are TRBV28 and TRBJ1-4. The CDR3 is made up of 13 amino acids. Looked up from germline, CDR1 is MDHEN and CDR2 is SYDVKM. The CDR3 region is CASIGGEGEKLFF.

V usage is TRBV7-8 and J usage is TRBJ1-5; TCRdb reports TRBD1, a call that lacks DNA to check it against. Per germline, CDR1 SGHVS and CDR2 FQNEAQ. The CDR3 totals 16 residues. CDR3 residues: CASSWEVNRGNQPQHF.

J is TRBJ2-1 and V is TRBV9; TCRdb outputs TRBD2, but without DNA this stays unchecked. Germline V gene data show CDR1 as SGDLS and CDR2 as YYNGEE. This CDR3 has 15 amino acids. The chain's CDR3 is CASSGLAVPYNEQFF.

This chain joins TRBV30 and TRBJ2-4; TCRdb reports TRBD1, a call that lacks DNA to check it against. The CDR3 runs 15 residues. Germline loops: CDR1 GTSNPN, CDR2 SVGIG (reference sequence). The CDR3 region is CAWAFGGMTKNIQYF.

This sequence joins TRBV4-3 and TRBJ1-5; the D call of TRBD1 rests on TCRdb alone, since no DNA is present to check it. CDR1 is LGHNA and CDR2 is YSLEER in the germline V gene. This CDR3 comprises 14 residues. The CDR3 sequence is CASSHLGADQPQHF.

The chain links TRBV7-2 to TRBJ1-2; TCRdb indicates TRBD1, and absent DNA this call remains unverified. Germline lookup yields CDR1 SGHTA and CDR2 FQGNSA. The CDR3 extends over 13 amino acids. This chain's CDR3 is CASSLGAPYGYTF.

The chain employs TRBV6-1 and TRBJ2-3; as DNA is missing, the TRBD1 call by TCRdb cannot be tested. CDR1 and CDR2 (germline): MNHNS, SASEGT. This CDR3 spans 19 amino acids. This chain's CDR3 is CASTETPILGGGDTDTQYF.

The chain joins TRBV6-5 to TRBJ1-2; checking the TCRdb D call of TRBD1 is not possible without DNA. Germline V gene lookup returns CDR1 MNHEY and CDR2 SVGAGI. The CDR3 loop spans 13 amino acids. CDR3 in amino acids: CASSWDGRFGYTF.

This chain joins TRBV6-5 and TRBJ1-5. Germline CDR1 MNHEY, CDR2 SVGAGI. This CDR3 has 16 amino acids. CDR3 in amino acids: CASSYTSAGPNQPQHF.

The V call is TRBV10-3, the J call TRBJ2-5. Germline values: CDR1 ENHRY, CDR2 SYGVKD. The CDR3 runs 13 residues. This CDR3 reads CAISGRGVETQYF.

The chain links TRBV4-3 to TRBJ2-3; as DNA is missing, the TRBD2 call by TCRdb cannot be tested. Per germline, CDR1 LGHNA and CDR2 YSLEER. The CDR3 contains 18 residues. The chain's CDR3 is CASSQAPLAGEGTDTQYF.

The chain recombines TRBV20-1 with TRBJ1-5; absent DNA, TCRdb's TRBD1 call cannot be checked. Germline V lookup: CDR1 DFQATT, CDR2 SNEGSKA (reference sequence). The CDR3 covers 13 residues. The CDR3 sequence is CSARDSLNQPQHF.